Each of the 2 T cell receptor beta chains below was sequenced from the same sample in a study of response to subunit inactivated influenza vaccine. TCRdb ran MiXCR on the RT-PCR reads and lists one entry per CDR3 protein. This sample carries around 480,000 distinct CDR3 sequences, 10% to 11% of them seen once, and the ten largest clones take approximately 12%. The sample in question was PBMCs from blood, obtained about 40 days after vaccination. The receptors stem from a man aged 45 to 65 who received an inactivated influenza vaccine.

In its sample, this clonotype was seen many times. This chain joins TRBV5-1 and TRBJ2-5, with 14 positions matching TRBD2. Germline trimming cut 4 bases from V and 4 bases from J; bases unmatched to any gene: 6. The CDR3 is made up of 16 amino acids. Germline V CDR1 and CDR2: SGHRS, YFSETQ. The CDR3, as DNA: TGCGCCAGCAGCGCGTCCGGGACTAGCGGGGGAGAGACCCAGTACTTC. Translation: CASSASGTSGGETQYF.

In its sample, this clonotype was seen a few times. This chain joins TRBV10-3 and TRBJ2-6; 8 bases match TRBD1. The V and J ends lost 6 bases and 0 bases, in that order; junction bases with no gene match: 7. Germline loops: CDR1 ENHRY, CDR2 SYGVKD. This CDR3 has 17 residues. CDR3: CAIRGQELYSGANVLTF. The CDR3 nucleotides are TGTGCCATCAGGGGACAGGAACTTTACTCTGGGGCCAACGTCCTGACTTTC.